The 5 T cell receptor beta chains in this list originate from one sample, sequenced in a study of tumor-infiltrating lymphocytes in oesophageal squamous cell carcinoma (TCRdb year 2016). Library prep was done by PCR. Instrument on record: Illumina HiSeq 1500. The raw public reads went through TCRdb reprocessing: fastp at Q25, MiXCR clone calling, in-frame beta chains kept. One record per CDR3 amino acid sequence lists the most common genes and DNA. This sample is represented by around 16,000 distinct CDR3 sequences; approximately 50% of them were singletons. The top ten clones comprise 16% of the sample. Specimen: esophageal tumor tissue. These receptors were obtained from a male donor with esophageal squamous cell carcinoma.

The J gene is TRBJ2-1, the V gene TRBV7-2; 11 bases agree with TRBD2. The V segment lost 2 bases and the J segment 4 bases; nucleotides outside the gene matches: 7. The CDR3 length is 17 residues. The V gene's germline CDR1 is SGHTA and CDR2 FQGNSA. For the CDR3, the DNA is TGTGCCAGCAGCTTAAGGCTAGCGGGAGGTGATTACAATGAGCAGTTCTTC. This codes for CASSLRLAGGDYNEQFF.

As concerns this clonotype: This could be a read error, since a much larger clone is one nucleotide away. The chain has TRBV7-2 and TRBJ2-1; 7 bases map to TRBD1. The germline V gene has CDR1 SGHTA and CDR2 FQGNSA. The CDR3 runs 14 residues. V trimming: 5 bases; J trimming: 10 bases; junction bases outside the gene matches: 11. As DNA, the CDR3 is TGTGCCAGCAGCACGGACAGGCAATCCTACGAGCAGTTCTTC. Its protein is CASSTDRQSYEQFF.

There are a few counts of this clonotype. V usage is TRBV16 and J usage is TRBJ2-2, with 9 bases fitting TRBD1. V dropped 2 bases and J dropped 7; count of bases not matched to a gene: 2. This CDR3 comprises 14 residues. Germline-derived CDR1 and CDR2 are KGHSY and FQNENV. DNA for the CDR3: TGTGCCAGCAGCCAAACAGGGGGCAACGGGGAGCTGTTTTTT. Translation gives CASSQTGGNGELFF.

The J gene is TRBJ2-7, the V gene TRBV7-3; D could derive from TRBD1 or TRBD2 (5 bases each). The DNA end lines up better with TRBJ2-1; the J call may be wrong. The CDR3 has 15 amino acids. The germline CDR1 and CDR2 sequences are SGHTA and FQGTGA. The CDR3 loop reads CASSPPGDHYNEQFF. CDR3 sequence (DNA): TGTGCCAGCAGCCCCCCCGGGGACCATTACAATGAGCAGTTCTTC.

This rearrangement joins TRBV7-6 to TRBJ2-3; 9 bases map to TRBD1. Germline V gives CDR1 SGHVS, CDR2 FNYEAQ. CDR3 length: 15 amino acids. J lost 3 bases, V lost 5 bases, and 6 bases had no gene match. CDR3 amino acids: CASSARQGVTDTQYF. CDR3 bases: TGTGCCAGCAGCGCAAGACAGGGGGTGACAGATACGCAGTATTTT.